These 18 T cell receptor beta chains were all obtained from the same sample, sequenced in a study of shared clonotypes between healthy human individuals. Some clones are missing from TCRdb's copy, which holds only in-frame ones; the method was immunoSEQ multiplex PCR. The sample has millions of clones; 90% to 95% are singletons. Naive CD8 populations comprised CD45RO-negative cells positively selected for CCR7, excluding terminally differentiated effector memory CD45RA+ cells. Sequenced sample: naive CD8+ T cells from PBMCs. The receptor set was obtained from a man younger than 35 in good health. Some clones in this sample may be carry-over from other donors' samples.

This chain links TRBV7-9 with TRBJ2-1; 16 bases fit TRBD2. The V gene end was trimmed by 6 bases and the J gene end by 5 bases; junction bases not matched to a gene: 10. Germline-derived CDR1 and CDR2 are SEHNR and FQNEAQ (reference sequence). The CDR3 covers 18 residues. The CDR3: CASRFGTSGRVVNNEQFF. The CDR3 DNA sequence: TGTGCCAGCAGGTTCGGGACTAGCGGGAGGGTCGTAAACAATGAGCAGTTCTTC.

This clone turned up a few times. V gene TRBV9 combines with J gene TRBJ2-1; TRBD2 might be the D (6 bases). CDR1 is SGDLS, CDR2 YYNGEE, per germline. The CDR3 covers 16 residues. The germline V and J ends were trimmed by 4 bases and 3 bases, with 17 bases remaining between them. CDR3 amino acids: CASSLRDGRDYNEQFF. The CDR3 DNA reads TGTGCCAGCAGCTTAAGGGACGGGAGAGACTACAATGAGCAGTTCTTC.

The chain recombines TRBV27 with TRBJ1-5, with a possible D match to TRBD1 (6 bases). V lost 1 base, J lost 7 bases, and 11 bases lay in between. The CDR3 has 14 amino acids. Germline CDR1 MNHEY, CDR2 SMNVEV (reference sequence). The CDR3 DNA sequence: TGTGCCAGCAGTTTATGGGGGGGCCGGCAGCCCCAGCATTTT. Translation: CASSLWGGRQPQHF.

The V gene is TRBV19, the J gene TRBJ2-7, with no clear D. The CDR3 spans 13 residues. V lost 5 bases and J 4 bases, leaving 12 bases between the germline ends. Looked up from germline, CDR1 is LNHDA and CDR2 is SQIVND (reference sequence). As DNA, the CDR3 is TGTGCCAGTAGTCCCACGGCCGGGTACGAGCAGTACTTC. Its protein is CASSPTAGYEQYF.

The DNA for the CDR3 is TGTGCCAGCAGCGGTCCGGGACGCCAGGAGCAGTACTTC. Translation gives CASSGPGRQEQYF. The J gene is TRBJ2-7, the V gene TRBV9; D could derive from TRBD1 or TRBD2 (5 bases each). The CDR3 contains 13 residues. Germline V gene data show CDR1 as SGDLS and CDR2 as YYNGEE. V was pared by 3 bases and J by 7 bases, with 14 bases between.

The gene calls are TRBV7-2 and TRBJ2-3, with TRBD2 matching 9 bases. Germline V gene lookup returns CDR1 SGHTA and CDR2 FQGNSA. Germline trimming cut 1 base from V and 4 bases from J; bases unmatched to any gene: 6. The CDR3 consists of 16 residues. The CDR3 region has the DNA TGTGCCAGCAGCTTAGTTGTCGGCGGGAGGGCAGATACGCAGTATTTT. It specifies CASSLVVGGRADTQYF. The whole variable domain, remainder taken from reference TRBV7-2 and TRBJ2-3, is GAGVSQSPSNKVTEKGKDVELRCDPISGHTALYWYRQSLGQGLEFLIYFQGNSAPDKSGLPSDRFSAERTGGSVSTLTIQRTQQEDSAVYLCASSLVVGGRADTQYFGPGTRLTVL.

V and J are TRBV19 and TRBJ2-7, with D tentatively TRBD1 or TRBD2 (6 bases each). Germline CDR1 reads LNHDA; CDR2 reads SQIVND (reference sequence). The CDR3 covers 14 residues. Trimming removed 3 bases from V and 2 bases from J, with 11 bases in between. The CDR3 DNA reads TGTGCCAGTAGTATGGGGGGCGGAGCCTACGAGCAGTACTTC. Its protein is CASSMGGGAYEQYF.

The chain couples TRBV5-1 to TRBJ1-3; D remains ambiguous. The V end lost 5 bases, the J end lost 6 bases, and 9 bases lay between the germline ends. This CDR3 region has 12 residues. Germline CDR1 reads SGHRS; CDR2 reads YFSETQ. The CDR3 sequence: CASSLDLNTIYF. CDR3 bases: TGCGCCAGCAGTTTAGACCTAAACACCATATATTTT. The full variable domain, rest sourced from reference TRBV5-1 and TRBJ1-3, is KAGVTQTPRYLIKTRGQQVTLSCSPISGHRSVSWYQQTPGQGLQFLFEYFSETQRNKGNFPGRFSGRQFSNSRSEMNVSTLELGDSALYLCASSLDLNTIYFGEGSWLTVV.

The V call is TRBV7-9, the J call TRBJ2-3, with D perhaps TRBD2 (6 bases). The V end lost 4 bases, the J end lost 13 bases, and 21 bases lay between the germline ends. Germline-derived CDR1 and CDR2 are SEHNR and FQNEAQ (reference sequence). There are 14 residues in the CDR3. The CDR3 nucleotides read TGTGCCAGCAGCTCTCCGGGGGAAAGCGGAAAGGAGTATTTT. Translated: CASSSPGESGKEYF.

The V gene is TRBV9, the J gene TRBJ2-7; D is ambiguous. This CDR3 region has 15 residues. Germline lookup yields CDR1 SGDLS and CDR2 YYNGEE. V was clipped by 4 bases and J by 2 bases, with 16 bases between them. Here the CDR3 DNA reads TGTGCCAGCAGCCCCGGATGGACCGCTACCTACGAGCAGTACTTC. Its translation is CASSPGWTATYEQYF.

The J gene is TRBJ2-1, the V gene TRBV7-9; no reliable D call. Germline V gene data show CDR1 as SEHNR and CDR2 as FQNEAQ (reference sequence). Trimming shortened V by 5 bases and J by 0 bases, and 8 bases separated the two germline ends. The CDR3 has 14 amino acids. As DNA, the CDR3 is TGTGCCAGCAGCCTGGGGAACTCCTACAATGAGCAGTTCTTC. Translating gives CASSLGNSYNEQFF.

The chain couples TRBV9 to TRBJ2-7, with 8 bases fitting TRBD1. Germline lookup yields CDR1 SGDLS and CDR2 YYNGEE. V was pared by 7 bases and J by 3 bases, with 9 bases of the junction left unmatched. The CDR3 extends over 14 amino acids. CDR3 region: CASAEGGQGYEQYF. As DNA, the CDR3 is TGTGCCAGCGCCGAGGGTGGACAGGGCTACGAGCAGTACTTC.

The chain carries TRBV7-6 and TRBJ2-3; 8 positions match TRBD1. The V gene end was trimmed by 5 bases and the J gene end by 2 bases; junction bases not matched to a gene: 9. This CDR3 has 16 residues. CDR1 and CDR2 from the germline V gene are SGHVS and FNYEAQ. Here the CDR3 reads CASSLRTGTPTDTQYF. DNA for the CDR3: TGTGCCAGCAGCCTACGGACAGGGACCCCCACAGATACGCAGTATTTT.

The rearrangement uses TRBV9 and TRBJ2-5, with D uncertain. The CDR3 has 18 residues. The ends were cut back, 4 bases at V and 2 bases at J, with 24 bases in the middle. CDR1 is SGDLS and CDR2 is YYNGEE in the germline V gene. The CDR3, as DNA: TGTGCCAGCAGCTCCCTGGATCCCGGAGCGCTGACGCAAGAGACCCAGTACTTC. It specifies CASSSLDPGALTQETQYF.

This sequence joins TRBV6-5 and TRBJ2-7; tentatively, D is TRBD2 (6 bases). CDR1 and CDR2 from the germline V gene are MNHEY and SVGAGI. V lost 11 bases and J 6 bases, leaving 17 bases between the germline ends. This CDR3 region has 12 residues. The DNA of the CDR3 is TGTGCCTCCGGCGGGGTCCGGGGCGAGCAGTACTTC. This gives the protein CASGGVRGEQYF.

This sequence joins TRBV4-2 and TRBJ2-2; D perhaps matches TRBD1 (5 bases). V lost 4 bases to trimming and J lost 2 bases, with 14 bases between them. The CDR3 is 16 amino acids. Germline loops: CDR1 LGHNA, CDR2 YNFKEQ. CDR3 in DNA: TGTGCCAGCAGCCCCTACGTGACAGTCAACACCGGGGAGCTGTTTTTT. Encoded protein: CASSPYVTVNTGELFF.

This sequence joins TRBV27 and TRBJ2-5; D is uncertain. CDR1 and CDR2 from the germline V gene are MNHEY and SMNVEV (reference sequence). Between the trimmed V and J ends, which lost 5 bases and 0 bases, there was a span of 4 bases. This CDR3 contains 12 residues. CDR3 DNA sequence: TGTGCCAGCAGTCAGAACCAAGAGACCCAGTACTTC. Protein product: CASSQNQETQYF.

The rearrangement uses TRBV4-2 and TRBJ1-1, with D tentatively TRBD1 (5 bases). Trimming took off 1 base at V and 6 bases at J, with 12 bases between the two ends. CDR1 LGHNA and CDR2 YNFKEQ come from the germline V gene. The CDR3 covers 14 residues. The CDR3 loop is CASSQVGRGPEAFF. CDR3 DNA sequence: TGTGCCAGCAGCCAAGTGGGGAGGGGCCCTGAAGCTTTCTTT.